This is a list of T cell receptor beta chains from one sample in a study of T-cell reconstitution after alpha-beta-depleted transplantation in children. Using its own MiXCR run on the PCR reads, TCRdb lists one record per CDR3 protein. The table records some 460,000 distinct CDR3 sequences, 15% to 20% of them present only once. This sample comprised PBMCs, mostly from graft donor cells, obtained 360 days after TCRalphabeta/CD19-depleted stem cell transplant. These receptors came from a boy under three years old who had a stem cell transplant for Wiskott-Aldrich syndrome, so the T cells may come from the graft donor. The CDR3 runs from the conserved cysteine through the conserved F or W. The order of the fields is V gene, J gene, clone size, D gene, CDR3 DNA, CDR3 protein. The D gene is left open where the match is weak. Rows give clone size only sometimes, using once, few, many, or a class for an expanded clone.

TRBV12-3/TRBV12-4	TRBJ2-3	few	.	TGTGCCAGCCTCAAAGGTACAGATACGCAGTATTTT	CASLKGTDTQYF
TRBV10-3	TRBJ2-1	many	TRBD2	TGTGCCATCAGGAGACCGGGACTAGGGTATGAGCAGTTCTTC	CAIRRPGLGYEQFF
TRBV7-9	TRBJ1-5	few	TRBD1	TGTGCCAGCAGCACCGGACAGGTCCAGCCCCAGCATTTT	CASSTGQVQPQHF
TRBV20-1	TRBJ2-5	.	.	TGCAGTGCTAGAGAACAGGGGGAGGGAGAGACCCAGTACTTC	CSAREQGEGETQYF
TRBV25-1	TRBJ2-1	.	.	TGTGCCAGCAGAGCCGAGGGGGGGCTTTACAATGAGCAGTTCTTC	CASRAEGGLYNEQFF
TRBV20-1	TRBJ2-1	few	TRBD2	TGCAGTGCTAGAGATAGTTATTGGGGACTAGCGAATGAGCAGTTCTTC	CSARDSYWGLANEQFF
TRBV4-2	TRBJ2-1	medium-sized	TRBD1	TGTGCCAGCAGCCAAGAAGAGGGACAGGGATACAATGAGCAGTTCTTC	CASSQEEGQGYNEQFF
TRBV15	TRBJ2-3	many	.	TGTGCCACCAGCAGAGAGGGGGCGCCCCCAGATACGCAGTATTTT	CATSREGAPPDTQYF
TRBV12-3/TRBV12-4	TRBJ2-5	few	.	TGTGCCAGCAGTTTTGGACAAGTGATGGAGACCCAGTACTTC	CASSFGQVMETQYF
TRBV5-1	TRBJ2-5	few	TRBD1	TGCGCCAGCAGCTTGATAGGGACAGTACGGTACCAAGAGACCCAGTACTTC	CASSLIGTVRYQETQYF
TRBV5-5	TRBJ2-7	few	.	TGTGCCAGCAAGGACTCGAGCTCCTACGAGCAGTACTTC	CASKDSSSYEQYF
TRBV20-1	TRBJ2-7	few	.	TGCAGTGCTATACAGGGAAGTAGGACCTACGAGCAGTACTTC	CSAIQGSRTYEQYF
TRBV2	TRBJ2-5	.	TRBD2	TGTGCCAGCAGTGATGCAGCGGGAGCGCGTCTTCGGTACTTC	CASSDAAGARLRYF
TRBV12-3/TRBV12-4	TRBJ2-1	.	TRBD2	TGTGCCAGCAGTTTCGGAAGGACTAGCGGTTACAATGAGCAGTTCTTC	CASSFGRTSGYNEQFF
TRBV7-2	TRBJ2-7	few	.	TGTGCCAGCAGCTTAAGGGGGTTCGTCCAGCAGTACTTC	CASSLRGFVQQYF
TRBV11-2	TRBJ2-5	.	.	TGTGCCAGCAGCTTAATCCCCCGCGGGATCCACCGGGAGATGGGAGAGACCCAGTACTTC	CASSLIPRGIHREMGETQYF
TRBV20-1	TRBJ2-5	.	.	TGCAGTGCTACAGGGACAAGTCAAGAGACCCAGTACTTC	CSATGTSQETQYF
TRBV28	TRBJ2-2	few	.	TGTGCCAGCAGTCGACAGTCTGGCACCGGGGAGCTGTTTTTT	CASSRQSGTGELFF
TRBV7-8	TRBJ1-5	.	TRBD1	TGTGCCAGCAGCTTACTACCCCCGACAGGGCCATATAGCAATCAGCCCCAGCATTTT	CASSLLPPTGPYSNQPQHF
TRBV7-2	TRBJ2-4	few	.	TGTGCCAGCAGCTTACCGAGAGGGGGTGGCAAAAACATTCAGTACTTC	CASSLPRGGGKNIQYF
TRBV3-1	TRBJ2-3	.	.	TGTGCCAGCAGCCCAACTAATCCAGATACGCAGTATTTT	CASSPTNPDTQYF
TRBV20-1	TRBJ1-6	few	.	TGCAGTGCTAGCGCCCTTGGGTCACCCCTCCACTTT	CSASALGSPLHF
TRBV5-1	TRBJ2-1	.	.	TGCGCCAGCAGCTTGATGGGGGCGAGGAATGAGCAGTTCTTC	CASSLMGARNEQFF
TRBV15	TRBJ1-1	.	.	TGTGCCACCAGCAGAGAGCCAGGGGTTTGGGGGTGGAACACTGAAGCTTTCTTT	CATSREPGVWGWNTEAFF
TRBV12-3/TRBV12-4	TRBJ2-2	.	TRBD1	TGTGCCAGCAGTTTAGCCATGACAGGGGCGAACACCGGGGAGCTGTTTTTT	CASSLAMTGANTGELFF
TRBV7-2	TRBJ2-7	.	.	TGTGCCAGCAGCTTACGGACTCCCCACGAGCAGTACTTC	CASSLRTPHEQYF
TRBV15	TRBJ2-1	.	.	TGTGCCACCAGCAGGGGCCTCGGTAATGAGCAGTTCTTC	CATSRGLGNEQFF
TRBV7-9	TRBJ2-4	few	.	TGTGCCAGCAGCTTAGGCAGGGGAGCCAAAAACATTCAGTACTTC	CASSLGRGAKNIQYF
TRBV5-1	TRBJ2-2	many	.	TGCGCCAGCAGCTTGGCACGGGGAGCGGACACCGGGGAGCTGTTTTTT	CASSLARGADTGELFF
TRBV5-1	TRBJ2-1	.	TRBD2	TGCGCCAGCAGCTTGTTTTCTATAGCGGGGAGAGGGGAGCAGTTCTTC	CASSLFSIAGRGEQFF
TRBV7-6	TRBJ2-7	few	.	TGTGCCAGCAGCTTAGGCCTTAAATACGAGCAGTACTTC	CASSLGLKYEQYF
TRBV12-3/TRBV12-4	TRBJ2-2	many	TRBD2	TGTGCCAGCAGTTTACTAGCGGGGGGGAACACCGGGGAGCTGTTTTTT	CASSLLAGGNTGELFF
TRBV5-1	TRBJ2-7	few	TRBD2	TGCGCCAGCAGTATGGGACTAGTAATCAACGAGCAGTACTTC	CASSMGLVINEQYF
TRBV7-9	TRBJ1-6	.	TRBD1	TGTGCCAGCACTATTGGGACAGATAATTCACCCCTCCACTTT	CASTIGTDNSPLHF
TRBV19	TRBJ2-1	.	.	TGTGCCAGTAGTTCAGGGACTTTTCTCTCTGACAATGAGCAGTTCTTC	CASSSGTFLSDNEQFF
TRBV29-1	TRBJ1-5	few	.	TGCAGCGTTGGGAAGGGAGGGAGTCAGCCCCAGCATTTT	CSVGKGGSQPQHF
TRBV19	TRBJ2-3	few	TRBD2	TGTGCCAGTAGTATAATCCCGGGAGGTACCTCAGATACGCAGTATTTT	CASSIIPGGTSDTQYF
TRBV6-2/TRBV6-3	TRBJ2-4	few	.	TGTGCCAGCAGTTACTCGACGGCAAACATTCAGTACTTC	CASSYSTANIQYF
TRBV11-2	TRBJ2-4	few	TRBD2	TGTGCCAGCAGACGGATAGCGGGGGTAAAAAACATTCAGTACTTC	CASRRIAGVKNIQYF
TRBV7-2	TRBJ2-1	.	.	TGTGCCAGCAGCTTAGGGGTCCTAGCTATGAATGAGCAGTTCTTC	CASSLGVLAMNEQFF
TRBV29-1	TRBJ1-1	few	.	TGCAGCGTTGGCGGATCGTGGACTGAAGCTTTCTTT	CSVGGSWTEAFF
TRBV4-3	TRBJ2-3	.	TRBD2	TGCGCCAGCAGCCGAGAATCGACTAGCGGGAGGAGTGGAGATACGCAGTATTTT	CASSRESTSGRSGDTQYF
TRBV29-1	TRBJ1-1	few	.	TGCAGCGCCGATGGGGGGGAGGGCACTGAAGCTTTCTTT	CSADGGEGTEAFF
TRBV5-8	TRBJ2-2	few	TRBD1	TGTGCCAGCAGCTTGAGAGGGGGCCGGACCGGGGAGCTGTTTTTT	CASSLRGGRTGELFF
TRBV20-1	TRBJ2-1	few	TRBD2	TGCAGTGCCCAGGGGGTTGGGACTAGCGGGAGTAGTGGCTCCTACAATGAGCAGTTCTTC	CSAQGVGTSGSSGSYNEQFF
TRBV6-2/TRBV6-3	TRBJ2-1	.	TRBD2	TGTGCCAGCAGTTACGGTCGCGGGAGGGCGATTTACAATGAGCAGTTCTTC	CASSYGRGRAIYNEQFF
TRBV5-1	TRBJ2-3	.	.	TGCGCCAGCAGGGCGGTTCGCACAGATACGCAGTATTTT	CASRAVRTDTQYF